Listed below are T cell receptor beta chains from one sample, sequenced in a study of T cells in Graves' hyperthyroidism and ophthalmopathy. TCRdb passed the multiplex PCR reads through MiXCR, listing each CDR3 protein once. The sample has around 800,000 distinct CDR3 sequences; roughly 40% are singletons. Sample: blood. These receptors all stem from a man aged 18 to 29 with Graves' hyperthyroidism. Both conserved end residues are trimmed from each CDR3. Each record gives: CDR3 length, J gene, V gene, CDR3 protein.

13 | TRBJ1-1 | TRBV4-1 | ASSLGSSPNTEAF
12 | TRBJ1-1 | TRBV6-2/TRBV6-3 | ASSYSPLNTEAF
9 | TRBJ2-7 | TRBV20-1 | SARDRGEQY
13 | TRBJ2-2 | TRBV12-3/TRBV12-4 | ASSPSGLGPGELF
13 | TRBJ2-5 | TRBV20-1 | SAVPGLNRVETQY
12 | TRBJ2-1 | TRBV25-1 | ASAKGHLYNEQF
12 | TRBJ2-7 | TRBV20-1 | SASPGKGVGEQY
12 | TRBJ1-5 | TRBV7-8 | ASSLEGGGGPQH
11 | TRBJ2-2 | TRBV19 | ASTFGDTGELF
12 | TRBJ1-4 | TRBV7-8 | ASTGWDSNEKLF
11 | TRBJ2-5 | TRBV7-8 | ASSSEGGETQY
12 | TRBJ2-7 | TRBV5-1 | ASSPRAEVYEQY
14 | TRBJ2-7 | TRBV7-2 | ASSLEVGGSSYEQY
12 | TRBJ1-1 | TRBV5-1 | ASSLDRRGTEAF
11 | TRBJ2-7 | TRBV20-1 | SARELAGREQY
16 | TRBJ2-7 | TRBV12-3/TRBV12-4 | ASSLRGLPRMSSYEQY
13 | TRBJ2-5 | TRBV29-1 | SVESQDNQQETQY
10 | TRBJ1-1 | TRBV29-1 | SPWTQNTEAF
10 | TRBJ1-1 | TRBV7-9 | ASSLRTEVAF
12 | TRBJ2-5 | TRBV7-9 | ASSSDRKQETQY
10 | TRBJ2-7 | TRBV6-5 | ASSPEEYEQY
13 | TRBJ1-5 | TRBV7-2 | ASSSRDSWEQPQH
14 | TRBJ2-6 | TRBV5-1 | ASSLTPGNGANVLT